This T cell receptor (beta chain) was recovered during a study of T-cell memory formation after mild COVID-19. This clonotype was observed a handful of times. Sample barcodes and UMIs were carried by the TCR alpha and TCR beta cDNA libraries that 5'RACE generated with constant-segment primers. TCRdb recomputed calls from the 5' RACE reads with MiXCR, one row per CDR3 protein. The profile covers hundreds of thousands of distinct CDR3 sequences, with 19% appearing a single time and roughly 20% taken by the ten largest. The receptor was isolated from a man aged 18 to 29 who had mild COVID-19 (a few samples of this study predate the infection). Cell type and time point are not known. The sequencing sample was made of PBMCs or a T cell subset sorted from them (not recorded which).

The CDR3 loop is CASRGQGFSGNTIYF. DNA of the CDR3: TGCGCCAGCAGGGGACAGGGATTCTCTGGAAACACCATATATTTT. This rearrangement joins TRBV10-2 to TRBJ1-3; TRBD1 agrees at 9 bases. The V and J ends lost 6 bases and 0 bases, in that order; junction bases with no gene match: 3. The CDR3 runs to 15 residues. CDR1 is WSHSY and CDR2 is SAAADI in the germline V gene.